These 30 T cell receptor beta chains were all obtained from the same sample, sequenced in a study of blood T cell repertoires in COVID-19. Produced via immunoSEQ multiplex PCR; TCRdb's table is partial and in-frame only. The data show about 140,000 clones, 80% to 90% seen once. The sample taken for sequencing was peripheral blood. The receptors here all came from a woman aged 50 to 60 with acute or convalescent COVID-19.

V is TRBV2 and J is TRBJ2-7; 8 nucleotides line up with TRBD1. Trimming cost V 7 bases and J 4 bases; bases outside gene matches: 6. The CDR3 length is 13 residues. CDR1 SNHLY and CDR2 FYNNEI come from the germline V gene. The CDR3: CASMAGTGYEQYF. The CDR3 region has the DNA TGTGCCAGCATGGCCGGGACAGGTTACGAGCAGTACTTC. Combining the CDR3 with reference TRBV2 and TRBJ2-7 gives the whole variable domain EPEVTQTPSHQVTQMGQEVILRCVPISNHLYFYWYRQILGQKVEFLVSFYNNEISEKSEIFDDQFSVERPDGSNFTLKIRSTKLEDSAMYFCASMAGTGYEQYFGPGTRLTVT.

The chain uses TRBV20-1 and TRBJ2-7; 8 bases align to TRBD1. CDR3 size: 11 residues. CDR1 is DFQATT and CDR2 is SNEGSKA in the germline V gene (reference sequence). V shed 3 bases and J 9 bases; nucleotides not matched to a gene: 4. The CDR3 DNA sequence: TGCAGTGCTAGGGGAGACAGGGGGCAGTACTTC. It codes for CSARGDRGQYF.

This chain links TRBV7-9 with TRBJ1-2, with D possibly being TRBD1 (5 bases). The CDR3 length is 15 residues. Looked up from germline, CDR1 is SEHNR and CDR2 is FQNEAQ (reference sequence). Trimming removed 2 bases from V and 8 bases from J, with 18 bases in between. In DNA, the CDR3 is TGTGCCAGCAGCTTATGGCTGAGTGGGGCTGGAGGCTACACCTTC. Translated, it gives CASSLWLSGAGGYTF.

V and J are TRBV15 and TRBJ1-2; tentative D call: TRBD1 (5 bases). The CDR3 length is 15 residues. V shed 0 bases and J shed 2 bases, with 10 bases lying between them. Germline CDR1 LNHNV, CDR2 YYDKDF (reference sequence). The CDR3 spells CATSRDQGSNYGYTF. The CDR3 nucleotides are TGTGCCACCAGCAGAGATCAGGGTTCCAACTATGGCTACACCTTC.

The chain carries TRBV5-4 and TRBJ1-4, with TRBD1 matching 8 bases. The CDR3 extends over 15 amino acids. The trim removed 5 bases at V and 6 bases at J, leaving 9 bases unmatched. Per germline, CDR1 SGHNT and CDR2 YYREEE (reference sequence). The CDR3 here is CASSYGQGDYEKLFF. As DNA, the CDR3 is TGTGCCAGCAGTTATGGACAGGGTGATTATGAAAAACTGTTTTTT.

This chain's CDR3 is CAISVGVAGLDEQYF. The CDR3 coding sequence is TGTGCCATCAGTGTGGGAGTAGCGGGACTCGACGAGCAGTACTTC. This rearrangement joins TRBV10-3 to TRBJ2-7, with 8 nucleotides matching TRBD2. Germline-derived CDR1 and CDR2 are ENHRY and SYGVKD. The V gene end was trimmed by 4 bases and the J gene end by 5 bases; junction bases not matched to a gene: 10. This CDR3 spans 15 amino acids.

The V and J genes are TRBV5-6 and TRBJ1-1; 8 bases fit TRBD1. Losses at the gene ends were 3 bases for V and 11 bases for J; bases not matched to a gene: 3. Germline lookup yields CDR1 SGHDT and CDR2 YYEEEE. The CDR3 totals 11 residues. The CDR3 DNA sequence: TGTGCCAGCAGCTCCACAGGGGGGGCTTTCTTT. This sequence encodes CASSSTGGAFF.

V and J are TRBV6-5 and TRBJ2-1, with unresolved D. V was pared by 0 bases and J by 7 bases, with 7 bases between. Germline V gene sequence: CDR1 MNHEY, CDR2 SVGAGI. CDR3 length equals 13 residues. The CDR3 protein is CASSYSRRNEQFF. The CDR3 DNA reads TGTGCCAGCAGTTACTCCCGCCGGAATGAGCAGTTCTTC.

The chain has TRBV5-4 and TRBJ1-1; 7 nucleotides match TRBD1. In germline, CDR1 is SGHNT, CDR2 YYREEE (reference sequence). V lost 5 bases to trimming and J lost 4 bases; unmatched junction nucleotides: 2. The CDR3 loop spans 12 amino acids. The CDR3 coding sequence is TGTGCCAGCAGTTCAGGGGGCACTGAAGCTTTCTTT. Its protein is CASSSGGTEAFF.

Note on this clone: The sample contains more than one DNA sequence encoding this CDR3. The chain is built from TRBV7-2 and TRBJ1-1; D is undetermined. The CDR3 covers 15 residues. V lost 3 bases, J lost 0 bases, and 11 bases lay in between. The germline V gene encodes CDR1 SGHTA and CDR2 FQGNSA. The CDR3 protein is CASSLGGLMNTEAFF. Here the CDR3 DNA reads TGTGCCAGCAGCTTGGGAGGACTAATGAACACTGAAGCTTTCTTT.

V and J are TRBV7-3 and TRBJ2-7; TRBD2 might be the D (5 bases). The CDR3 contains 13 residues. Germline V gives CDR1 SGHTA, CDR2 FQGTGA. Between the trimmed V and J ends, which lost 5 bases and 3 bases, there was a span of 11 bases. The CDR3 protein is CASSPGGVYEQYF. Written as DNA, the CDR3 is TGTGCCAGCAGCCCCGGAGGTGTCTACGAGCAGTACTTC.

V and J are TRBV19 and TRBJ1-5, with D possibly TRBD1 on 5 matching bases. V lost 6 bases to trimming and J lost 5 bases, with 14 bases between them. The CDR3 is 14 residues long. Germline lookup yields CDR1 LNHDA and CDR2 SQIVND (reference sequence). CDR3 coding DNA: TGTGCCAGTAGAGGGTCGGACACCTATCAGCCCCAGCATTTT. This translates into CASRGSDTYQPQHF.

The gene calls are TRBV11-2 and TRBJ1-4; TRBD1 might be the D (5 bases). CDR3 length equals 11 residues. Between the trimmed V and J ends, which lost 0 bases and 16 bases, there was a span of 9 bases. CDR1 and CDR2 from the germline V gene are SGHAT and FQNNGV. CDR3 sequence (DNA): TGTGCCAGCAGCTTAGATGGGGCGGAGTTTTTT. Protein product: CASSLDGAEFF.

In this sample, this clone turned up once. V gene TRBV6-6 combines with J gene TRBJ1-4, with TRBD1 as a possible D gene (5 bases). The germline V and J ends were trimmed by 5 bases and 0 bases, with 10 bases remaining between them. Germline CDR1 is MNHNY and CDR2 is SVGAGI (reference sequence). This CDR3 has 15 amino acids. The CDR3 region is CASSSGTTTNEKLFF. CDR3 nucleotide sequence: TGTGCCAGCAGTAGCGGGACTACAACTAATGAAAAACTGTTTTTT.

V usage is TRBV19 and J usage is TRBJ1-6; a weak D match, TRBD1 (6 bases). Per germline, CDR1 LNHDA and CDR2 SQIVND (reference sequence). V was shortened by 5 bases and J by 6 bases, with 11 bases between the two germline ends. The CDR3 loop spans 14 amino acids. CDR3 loop: CASSVGQFNSPLHF. CDR3 bases: TGTGCCAGTAGTGTTGGACAGTTTAATTCACCCCTCCACTTT.

This chain links TRBV3-1 (or the pseudogene TRBV3-2) with TRBJ1-3, with 8 positions matching TRBD1. V lost 4 bases and J lost 7; bases outside the gene matches: 6. The CDR3 has 14 amino acids. Looked up from germline, CDR1 is LGHDT and CDR2 is YNNKEL (reference sequence). The CDR3 nucleotides read TGTGCCAGCAGCCTTAGACAGGGGTGGAACACCATATATTTT. This translates into CASSLRQGWNTIYF.

The chain combines TRBV27 with TRBJ1-5, with D uncertain. Per the germline V gene, CDR1 is MNHEY and CDR2 is SMNVEV (reference sequence). This CDR3 has 13 amino acids. Trimming pared 0 bases from V and 5 bases from J, leaving 5 bases between. CDR3 sequence (DNA): TGTGCCAGCAGTTTATCAGGAGATCAGCCCCAGCATTTT. It encodes CASSLSGDQPQHF.

This chain links TRBV4-2 with TRBJ1-5, with no clear D. The CDR3 runs to 13 residues. The germline V and J ends were trimmed by 0 bases and 6 bases, with 6 bases remaining between them. The germline gives CDR1 LGHNA, CDR2 YNFKEQ. CDR3 in amino acids: CASSQEGGQPQHF. The CDR3 DNA sequence: TGTGCCAGCAGCCAAGAAGGAGGTCAGCCCCAGCATTTT.

The chain couples TRBV3-1 (or the pseudogene TRBV3-2) to TRBJ2-5; the match to TRBD1 covers 8 bases. The V segment lost 4 bases and the J segment 4 bases; nucleotides outside the gene matches: 8. In germline, CDR1 is LGHDT, CDR2 YNNKEL (reference sequence). This CDR3 is built from 15 residues. Here the CDR3 DNA reads TGTGCCAGCAGCCCATCGACAGGGGTAGGAGAGACCCAGTACTTC. Residues: CASSPSTGVGETQYF.

This chain uses TRBV7-6 with TRBJ1-1; D is ambiguous. CDR3 size: 11 residues. V lost 1 base, J lost 11 bases, and 8 bases lay in between. CDR1 and CDR2 from the germline V gene are SGHVS and FNYEAQ. The CDR3 bases are TGTGCCAGCAGCTTAGGGCCAGCGGCTTTCTTT. Translating gives CASSLGPAAFF.

This sequence joins TRBV5-5 and TRBJ1-6; 8 bases align to TRBD1. The germline gives CDR1 SGHKS, CDR2 YYEKEE (reference sequence). The CDR3 has 17 residues. V shed 3 bases, J shed 5 bases, and the junction held 10 bases outside the gene matches. The CDR3 DNA reads TGTGCCAGCAGCTCGTTACAGGGGGGAAGTAATAATTCACCCCTCCACTTT. It translates to CASSSLQGGSNNSPLHF.

The chain is built from TRBV7-9 and TRBJ1-5, with 7 bases that match TRBD1. The CDR3 covers 16 residues. Germline trimming cut 0 bases from V and 4 bases from J; bases unmatched to any gene: 6. Germline V lookup: CDR1 SEHNR, CDR2 FQNEAQ (reference sequence). CDR3 sequence (DNA): TGTGCCAGCAGCTTAGCTCTCGGACAGGCGAATCAGCCCCAGCATTTT. Translation gives CASSLALGQANQPQHF.

The genes are TRBV20-1 and TRBJ2-5; D is ambiguous. V was clipped by 3 bases and J by 0 bases, with 5 bases between them. The CDR3 contains 12 residues. Germline-derived CDR1 and CDR2 are DFQATT and SNEGSKA (reference sequence). The CDR3 DNA reads as TGCAGTGCTAGTTCTCACCAAGAGACCCAGTACTTC. Translated, it gives CSASSHQETQYF.

V gene TRBV3-1 (or the pseudogene TRBV3-2) combines with J gene TRBJ2-5, with D possibly matching TRBD1 (5 bases). CDR3 length: 12 residues. With 4 bases removed from V and 5 bases from J, the gap between germline ends came to 8 bases. CDR1 and CDR2 from the germline V gene are LGHDT and YNNKEL (reference sequence). The CDR3 region is CASSLPGETQYF. Written as DNA, the CDR3 is TGTGCCAGCAGCCTTCCAGGGGAGACCCAGTACTTC.

This sequence joins TRBV19 and TRBJ1-1; D is perhaps TRBD1 (5 bases). Germline lookup yields CDR1 LNHDA and CDR2 SQIVND (reference sequence). The CDR3 sequence is 14 residues long. Trimming took 6 bases from V and 6 from J, leaving 17 bases between them. The CDR3: CASRTTVSASEAFF. CDR3 in DNA: TGTGCCAGTAGGACGACAGTGAGTGCGTCTGAAGCTTTCTTT. The full variable domain, in which reference TRBV19 and TRBJ1-1 provide the parts outside the CDR3, is DGGITQSPKYLFRKEGQNVTLSCEQNLNHDAMYWYRQDPGQGLRLIYYSQIVNDFQKGDIAEGYSVSREKKESFPLTVTSAQKNPTAFYLCASRTTVSASEAFFGQGTRLTVV.

A note on this clone: Other nucleotide sequences from this sample produce the same CDR3. The chain carries TRBV19 and TRBJ1-6; TRBD1 is a possible D gene (5 bases). V was trimmed by 1 base and J by 6 bases, leaving 7 bases between them. This CDR3 has 14 residues. Germline assignment: CDR1 LNHDA and CDR2 SQIVND (reference sequence). Here the CDR3 DNA reads TGTGCCAGTAGTATAGGACAGCTTAATTCACCCCTCCACTTT. Its translation is CASSIGQLNSPLHF.

This clone was observed a few times. This CDR3 is also generated by other DNA sequences in the sample. This rearrangement joins TRBV18 to TRBJ2-7; TRBD1 matches 9 bases. With 3 bases clipped from V and 2 bases from J, the junction kept 2 bases outside the gene matches. The germline V gene encodes CDR1 KGHSH and CDR2 LQKENI. The CDR3 has 14 amino acids. CDR3 DNA: TGTGCCAGCTCACCGGGACAGGGACCCTACGAGCAGTACTTC. This translates into CASSPGQGPYEQYF.

The V gene is TRBV7-9, the J gene TRBJ1-4, with a tentative D call TRBD1 (5 bases). V was clipped by 6 bases and J by 9 bases, with 20 bases between them. CDR1 and CDR2 from the germline V gene are SEHNR and FQNEAQ (reference sequence). The CDR3 covers 15 residues. Written as DNA, the CDR3 is TGTGCCAGCAGTTTAAGCGGGGCCTCCGGCAAAAAACTGTTTTTT. It translates to CASSLSGASGKKLFF.

This sequence joins TRBV19 and TRBJ2-7, with D tentatively TRBD1 (6 bases). CDR3 length: 15 amino acids. Trimming stripped 3 bases from V and 3 bases from J, with 15 bases between. Germline V gives CDR1 LNHDA, CDR2 SQIVND (reference sequence). The CDR3 region is CASSIPAQGSYEQYF. In DNA form, the CDR3 reads TGTGCCAGTAGTATTCCCGCACAGGGTAGCTACGAGCAGTACTTC.

Here the CDR3 reads CSASGPGFEAFF. The CDR3 DNA is TGCAGCGCATCGGGCCCAGGGTTTGAAGCTTTCTTT. The rearrangement joins TRBV29-1 to TRBJ1-1, with D possibly matching TRBD1 (5 bases). The CDR3 has 12 amino acids. Trimming shortened V by 7 bases and J by 7 bases, and 16 bases separated the two germline ends. CDR1 SQVTM and CDR2 ANQGSEA come from the germline V gene.